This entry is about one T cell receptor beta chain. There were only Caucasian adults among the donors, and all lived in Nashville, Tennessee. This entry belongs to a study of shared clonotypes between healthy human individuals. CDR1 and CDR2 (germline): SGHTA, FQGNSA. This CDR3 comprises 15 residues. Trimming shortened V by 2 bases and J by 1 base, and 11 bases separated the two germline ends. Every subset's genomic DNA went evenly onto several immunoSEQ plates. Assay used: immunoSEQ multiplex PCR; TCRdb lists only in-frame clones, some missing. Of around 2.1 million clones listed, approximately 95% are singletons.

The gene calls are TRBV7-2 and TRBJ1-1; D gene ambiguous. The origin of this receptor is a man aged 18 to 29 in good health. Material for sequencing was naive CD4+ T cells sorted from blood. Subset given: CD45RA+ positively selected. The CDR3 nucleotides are TGTGCCAGCAGCTTATTAACGTTCGGGAACACTGAAGCTTTCTTT. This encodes CASSLLTFGNTEAFF.